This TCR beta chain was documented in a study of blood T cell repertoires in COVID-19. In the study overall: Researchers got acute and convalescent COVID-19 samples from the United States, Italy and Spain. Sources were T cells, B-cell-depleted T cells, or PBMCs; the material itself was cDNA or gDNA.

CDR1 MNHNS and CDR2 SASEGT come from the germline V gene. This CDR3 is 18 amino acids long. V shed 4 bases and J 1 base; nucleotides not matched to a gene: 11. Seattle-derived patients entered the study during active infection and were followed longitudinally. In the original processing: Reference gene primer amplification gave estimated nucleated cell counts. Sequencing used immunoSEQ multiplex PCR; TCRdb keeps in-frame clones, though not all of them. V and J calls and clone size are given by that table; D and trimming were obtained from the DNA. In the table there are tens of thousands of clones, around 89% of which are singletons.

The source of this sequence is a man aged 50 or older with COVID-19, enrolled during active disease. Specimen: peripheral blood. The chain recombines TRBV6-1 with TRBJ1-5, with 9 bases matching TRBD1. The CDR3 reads CASSGNRGLVGSNQPQHF. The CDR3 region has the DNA TGTGCCAGCAGTGGCAACAGGGGGCTGGTTGGAAGCAATCAGCCCCAGCATTTT.